What follows are 8 T cell receptor beta chains derived from one specimen sequenced in a study of cytomegalovirus exposure and HLA in healthy donors. PCR was performed using 60 Vbeta and 13 Jbeta primers. Repertoires were generated with immunoSEQ multiplex PCR, while TCRdb's copy carries only in-frame clones and drops some. Found here are 200,000 to 250,000 clones, over 70% of them singletons; the top ten hold around 2.9%. Sequencing was performed on PBMCs. The receptor set was obtained from a woman aged 60 to 75 in good health and CMV-seropositive.

This rearrangement joins TRBV6-1 to TRBJ1-5, with TRBD1 matching over 9 bases. This CDR3 is built from 17 residues. Germline CDR1 and CDR2: MNHNS and SASEGT. Trimming removed 4 bases from V and 6 bases from J; junction bases left unmatched: 13. CDR3 sequence: CASSAPGQGNVGQPQHF. CDR3 in DNA: TGTGCCAGCAGTGCTCCGGGACAGGGTAATGTAGGTCAGCCCCAGCATTTT.

V gene TRBV30 combines with J gene TRBJ1-5; D gene uncertain. V was clipped by 1 base and J by 4 bases, with 14 bases between them. CDR3 length: 15 amino acids. Per the germline V gene, CDR1 is GTSNPN and CDR2 is SVGIG (reference sequence). CDR3 sequence: CAWSEAGSLNQPQHF. CDR3 DNA: TGTGCCTGGAGTGAGGCGGGATCCCTAAATCAGCCCCAGCATTTT.

The V gene is TRBV19, the J gene TRBJ2-4; no definite D call. CDR3 length: 14 amino acids. The germline V and J ends were trimmed by 0 bases and 4 bases, with 7 bases remaining between them. Germline CDR1 LNHDA, CDR2 SQIVND (reference sequence). CDR3 residues: CASSIEPRKNIQYF. CDR3 in DNA: TGTGCCAGTAGTATAGAACCCAGAAAAAACATTCAGTACTTC.

V is TRBV5-6 and J is TRBJ2-3; TRBD1 might be the D (5 bases). Germline lookup yields CDR1 SGHDT and CDR2 YYEEEE. The CDR3 consists of 15 residues. Trimming pared 0 bases from V and 4 bases from J, leaving 12 bases between. Here the CDR3 DNA reads TGTGCCAGCAGCTTGGGGGGCGGCCGGGCAGATACGCAGTATTTT. It codes for CASSLGGGRADTQYF.

The chain recombines TRBV7-2 with TRBJ1-1, with D unresolved. This CDR3 is built from 13 residues. The V end was cut by 6 bases, the J end by 5 bases, with 13 bases between. Germline values: CDR1 SGHTA, CDR2 FQGNSA. For the CDR3, the DNA is TGTGCCAGCAGTCCTGAGGGTGGAACTGAAGCTTTCTTT. Translating it yields CASSPEGGTEAFF. Based on the CDR3 plus reference TRBV7-2 and TRBJ1-1, the full variable domain is GAGVSQSPSNKVTEKGKDVELRCDPISGHTALYWYRQSLGQGLEFLIYFQGNSAPDKSGLPSDRFSAERTGGSVSTLTIQRTQQEDSAVYLCASSPEGGTEAFFGQGTRLTVV.

The chain couples TRBV6-1 to TRBJ2-7, with 9 bases identical to TRBD1. V lost 8 bases, J lost 4 bases, and 9 bases stayed unmatched. Germline V gene data show CDR1 as MNHNS and CDR2 as SASEGT. The CDR3 is 14 amino acids. CDR3 bases: TGTGCCAGCCGTCCGGGACAGGGTTATTACGAGCAGTACTTC. Translating gives CASRPGQGYYEQYF.

Concerning this clone itself: An end of the junction differs from the germline gene, which may be a read error. The V gene is TRBV19, the J gene TRBJ2-7; D not certain. The CDR3 is 14 residues long. Germline CDR1 LNHDA, CDR2 SQIVND (reference sequence). This CDR3 reads CASSIDGRRYEQYF. DNA of the CDR3: TGTGCCAGTAGCATAGACGGTCGGCGGTACGAGCAGTACTTC.

The table lists this clone with a few counts. Distinct nucleotide sequences in the sample also encode this CDR3. The gene calls are TRBV29-1 and TRBJ1-4; TRBD1 matches 7 bases. The germline V gene encodes CDR1 SQVTM and CDR2 ANQGSEA. The CDR3 sequence is 13 residues long. With V trimmed by 6 bases and J by 1 base, 2 bases remained unmatched. The CDR3 DNA sequence: TGCAGCGTGAACAGGGGAACTAATGAAAAACTGTTTTTT. Residues: CSVNRGTNEKLFF.